This TCR beta chain comes out of a study of cytomegalovirus exposure and HLA in healthy donors. The study sampled nominally healthy donors, though unrecorded immune exposures were likely. The germline V gene encodes CDR1 MDHEN and CDR2 SYDVKM. This CDR3 spans 14 amino acids. V lost 5 bases and J lost 2; bases outside the gene matches: 5. A word on this clone: What it recognizes is unknown.

Notes on the study in general: In the analysis, some V segments, TRBV6-2 and TRBV6-3 included, were excluded as indistinguishable.

Primers: 60 Vbeta forward and 13 Jbeta reverse. This table comes from immunoSEQ multiplex PCR, and its TCRdb copy is limited to in-frame clones, with some not included. This table holds under 250,000 clones, about three quarters found once. The material sequenced was PBMCs. This TCR was sampled from a male donor in good health and CMV-seronegative. This chain links TRBV28 with TRBJ2-7, with 8 bases aligning to TRBD2. For the CDR3, the DNA is TGTGCCAGCAGTGTCAGCGGGAGTACCTACGAGCAGTACTTC. Translation gives CASSVSGSTYEQYF.